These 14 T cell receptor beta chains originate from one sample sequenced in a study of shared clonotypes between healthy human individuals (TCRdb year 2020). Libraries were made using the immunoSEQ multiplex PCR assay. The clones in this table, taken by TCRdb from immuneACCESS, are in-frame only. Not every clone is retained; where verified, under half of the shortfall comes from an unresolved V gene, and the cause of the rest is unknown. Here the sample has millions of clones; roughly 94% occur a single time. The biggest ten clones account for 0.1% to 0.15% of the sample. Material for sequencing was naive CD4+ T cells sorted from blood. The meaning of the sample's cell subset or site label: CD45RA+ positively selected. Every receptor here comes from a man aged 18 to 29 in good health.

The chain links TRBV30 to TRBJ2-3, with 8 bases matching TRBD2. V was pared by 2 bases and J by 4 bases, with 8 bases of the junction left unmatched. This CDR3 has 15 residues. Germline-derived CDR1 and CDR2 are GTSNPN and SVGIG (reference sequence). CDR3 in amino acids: CAWSLLAGRADTQYF. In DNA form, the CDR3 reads TGTGCCTGGAGTCTATTAGCGGGACGGGCAGATACGCAGTATTTT.

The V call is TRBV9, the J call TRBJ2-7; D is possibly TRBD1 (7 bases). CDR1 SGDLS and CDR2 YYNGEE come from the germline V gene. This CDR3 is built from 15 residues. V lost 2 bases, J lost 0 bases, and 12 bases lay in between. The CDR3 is CASSVEGAFSYEQYF. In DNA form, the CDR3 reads TGTGCCAGCAGCGTGGAGGGGGCCTTCTCCTACGAGCAGTACTTC.

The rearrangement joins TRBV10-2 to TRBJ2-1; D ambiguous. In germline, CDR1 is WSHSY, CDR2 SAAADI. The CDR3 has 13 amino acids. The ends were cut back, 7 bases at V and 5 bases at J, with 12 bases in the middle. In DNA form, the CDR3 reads TGCGCCAGCATGATCGGGTCCAACAATGAGCAGTTCTTC. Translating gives CASMIGSNNEQFF.

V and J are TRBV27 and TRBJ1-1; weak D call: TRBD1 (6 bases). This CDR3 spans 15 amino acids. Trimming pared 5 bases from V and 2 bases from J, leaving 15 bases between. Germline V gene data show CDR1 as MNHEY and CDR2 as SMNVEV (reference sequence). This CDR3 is CASSRGPSQNTEAFF. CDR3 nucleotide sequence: TGTGCCAGCAGTCGGGGGCCTTCCCAAAACACTGAAGCTTTCTTT.

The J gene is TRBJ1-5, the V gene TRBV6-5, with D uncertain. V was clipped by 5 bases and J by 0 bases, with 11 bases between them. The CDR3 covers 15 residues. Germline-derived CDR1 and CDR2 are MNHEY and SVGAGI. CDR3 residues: CASSRTSYSNQPQHF. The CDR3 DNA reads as TGTGCCAGCAGTCGGACCAGTTATAGCAATCAGCCCCAGCATTTT.

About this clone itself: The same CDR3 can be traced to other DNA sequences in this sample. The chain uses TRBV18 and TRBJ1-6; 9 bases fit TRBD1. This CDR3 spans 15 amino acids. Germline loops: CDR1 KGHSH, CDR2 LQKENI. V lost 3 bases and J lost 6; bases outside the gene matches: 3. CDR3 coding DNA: TGTGCCAGCTCACCCATGGGACAGGGTAATTCACCCCTCCACTTT. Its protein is CASSPMGQGNSPLHF.

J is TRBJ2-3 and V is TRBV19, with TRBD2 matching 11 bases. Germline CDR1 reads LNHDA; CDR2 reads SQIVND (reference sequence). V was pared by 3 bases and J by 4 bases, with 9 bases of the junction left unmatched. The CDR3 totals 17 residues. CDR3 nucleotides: TGTGCCAGTAGTATGATTGTGAGTAGCGGGGGGGCAGATACGCAGTATTTT. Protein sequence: CASSMIVSSGGADTQYF. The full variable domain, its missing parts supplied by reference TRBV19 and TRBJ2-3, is DGGITQSPKYLFRKEGQNVTLSCEQNLNHDAMYWYRQDPGQGLRLIYYSQIVNDFQKGDIAEGYSVSREKKESFPLTVTSAQKNPTAFYLCASSMIVSSGGADTQYFGPGTRLTVL.

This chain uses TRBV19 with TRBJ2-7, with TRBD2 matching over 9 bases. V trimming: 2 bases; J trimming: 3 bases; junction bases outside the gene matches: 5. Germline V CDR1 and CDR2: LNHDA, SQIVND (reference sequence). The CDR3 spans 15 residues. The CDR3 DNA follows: TGTGCCAGTAGTATATGGGGTAGCGGGGGCTACGAGCAGTACTTC. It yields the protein CASSIWGSGGYEQYF.

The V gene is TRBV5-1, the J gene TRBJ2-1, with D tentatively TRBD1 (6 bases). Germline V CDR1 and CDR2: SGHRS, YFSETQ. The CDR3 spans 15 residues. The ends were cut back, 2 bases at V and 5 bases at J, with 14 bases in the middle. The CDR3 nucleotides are TGCGCCAGCAGCTTACAGGGTATTCTAAACAATGAGCAGTTCTTC. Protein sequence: CASSLQGILNNEQFF.

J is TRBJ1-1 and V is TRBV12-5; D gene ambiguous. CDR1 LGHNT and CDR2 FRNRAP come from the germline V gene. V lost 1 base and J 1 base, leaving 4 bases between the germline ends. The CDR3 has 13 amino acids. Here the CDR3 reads CASGLDQNTEAFF. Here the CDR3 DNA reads TGTGCTAGTGGTTTGGACCAGAACACTGAAGCTTTCTTT.

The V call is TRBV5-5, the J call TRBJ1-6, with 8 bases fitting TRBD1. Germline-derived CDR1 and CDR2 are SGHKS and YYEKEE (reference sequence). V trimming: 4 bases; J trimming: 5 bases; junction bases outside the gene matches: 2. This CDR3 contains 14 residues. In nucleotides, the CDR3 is TGTGCCAGCAGCCCGGACAGGGATAATTCACCCCTCCACTTT. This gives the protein CASSPDRDNSPLHF.

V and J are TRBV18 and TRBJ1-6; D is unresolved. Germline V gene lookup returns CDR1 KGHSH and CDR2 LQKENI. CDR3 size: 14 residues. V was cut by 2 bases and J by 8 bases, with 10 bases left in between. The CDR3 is CASSPRRVDSPLHF. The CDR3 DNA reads TGTGCCAGCTCACCAAGAAGGGTCGATTCACCCCTCCACTTT.

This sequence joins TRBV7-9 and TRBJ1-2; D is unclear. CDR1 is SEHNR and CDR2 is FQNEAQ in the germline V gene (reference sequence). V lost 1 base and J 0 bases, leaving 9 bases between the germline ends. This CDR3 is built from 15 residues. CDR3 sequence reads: CASSLETVTNYGYTF. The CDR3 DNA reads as TGTGCCAGCAGCTTAGAGACCGTTACTAACTATGGCTACACCTTC.

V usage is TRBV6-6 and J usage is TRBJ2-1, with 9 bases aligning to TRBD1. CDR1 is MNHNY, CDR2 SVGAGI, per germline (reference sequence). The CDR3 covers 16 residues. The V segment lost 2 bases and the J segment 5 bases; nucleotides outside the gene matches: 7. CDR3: CASSYRRQGVDNEQFF. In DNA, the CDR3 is TGTGCCAGCAGTTACAGACGACAGGGGGTAGACAATGAGCAGTTCTTC.